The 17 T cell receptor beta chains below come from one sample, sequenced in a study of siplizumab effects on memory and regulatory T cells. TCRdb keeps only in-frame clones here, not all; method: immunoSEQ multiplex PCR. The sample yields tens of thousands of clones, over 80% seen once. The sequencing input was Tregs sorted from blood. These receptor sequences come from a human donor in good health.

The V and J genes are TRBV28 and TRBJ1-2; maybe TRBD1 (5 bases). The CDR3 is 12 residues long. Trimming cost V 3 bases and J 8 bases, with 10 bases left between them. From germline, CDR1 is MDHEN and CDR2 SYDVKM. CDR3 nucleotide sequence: TGTGCCAGCAGTTTGGGGGTGAGGGGCTACACCTTC. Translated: CASSLGVRGYTF.

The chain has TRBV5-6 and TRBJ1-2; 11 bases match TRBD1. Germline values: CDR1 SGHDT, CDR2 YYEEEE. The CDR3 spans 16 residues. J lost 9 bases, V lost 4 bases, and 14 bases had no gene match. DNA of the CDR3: TGTGCCAGCAGCATCGCCGGGACAGGGGGTTCTATTCGCTACACCTTC. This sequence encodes CASSIAGTGGSIRYTF.

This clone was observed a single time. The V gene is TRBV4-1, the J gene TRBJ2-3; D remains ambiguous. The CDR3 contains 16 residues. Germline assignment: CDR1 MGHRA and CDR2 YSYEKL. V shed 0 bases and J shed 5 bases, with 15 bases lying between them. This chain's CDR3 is CASSQDRTNLGDTQYF. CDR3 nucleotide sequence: TGCGCCAGCAGCCAAGATCGGACCAATTTGGGAGATACGCAGTATTTT.

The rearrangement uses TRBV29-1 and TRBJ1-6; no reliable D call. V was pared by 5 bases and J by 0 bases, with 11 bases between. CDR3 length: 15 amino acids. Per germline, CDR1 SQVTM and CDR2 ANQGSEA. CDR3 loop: CSVSPPSSYNSPLHF. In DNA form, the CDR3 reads TGCAGCGTTTCGCCTCCGAGCTCCTATAATTCACCCCTCCACTTT.

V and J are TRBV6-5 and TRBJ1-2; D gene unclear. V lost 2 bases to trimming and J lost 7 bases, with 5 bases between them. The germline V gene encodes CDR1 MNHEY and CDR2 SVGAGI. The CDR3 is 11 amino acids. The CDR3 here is CASSYAGGYTF. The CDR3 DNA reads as TGTGCCAGCAGTTACGCGGGTGGCTACACCTTC.

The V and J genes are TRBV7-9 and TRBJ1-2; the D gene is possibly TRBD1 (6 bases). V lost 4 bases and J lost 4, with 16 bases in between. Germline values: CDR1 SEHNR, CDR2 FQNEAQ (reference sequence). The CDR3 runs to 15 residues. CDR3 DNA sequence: TGTGCCAGCAGCTCTACCCCGACAGGAGGCTATGGCTACACCTTC. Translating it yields CASSSTPTGGYGYTF. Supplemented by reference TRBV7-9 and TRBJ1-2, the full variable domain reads DTGVSQNPRHKITKRGQNVTFRCDPISEHNRLYWYRQTLGQGPEFLTYFQNEAQLEKSRLLSDRFSAERPKGSFSTLEIQRTEQGDSAMYLCASSSTPTGGYGYTFGSGTRLTVV.

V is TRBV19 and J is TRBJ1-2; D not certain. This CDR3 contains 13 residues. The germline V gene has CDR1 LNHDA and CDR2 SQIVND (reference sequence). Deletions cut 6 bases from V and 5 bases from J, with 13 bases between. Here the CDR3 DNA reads TGTGCCAGTAGAGCTTCCCCGGCGTATGGCTACACCTTC. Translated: CASRASPAYGYTF. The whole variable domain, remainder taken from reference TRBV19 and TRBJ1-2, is DGGITQSPKYLFRKEGQNVTLSCEQNLNHDAMYWYRQDPGQGLRLIYYSQIVNDFQKGDIAEGYSVSREKKESFPLTVTSAQKNPTAFYLCASRASPAYGYTFGSGTRLTVV.

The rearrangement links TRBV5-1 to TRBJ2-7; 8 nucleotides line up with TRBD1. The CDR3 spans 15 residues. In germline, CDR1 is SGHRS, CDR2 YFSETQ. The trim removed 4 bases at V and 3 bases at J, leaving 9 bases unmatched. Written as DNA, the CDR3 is TGCGCCAGCAGCCTGGGGACAGGCCTCAACTACGAGCAGTACTTC. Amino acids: CASSLGTGLNYEQYF. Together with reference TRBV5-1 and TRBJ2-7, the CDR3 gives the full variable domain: KAGVTQTPRYLIKTRGQQVTLSCSPISGHRSVSWYQQTPGQGLQFLFEYFSETQRNKGNFPGRFSGRQFSNSRSEMNVSTLELGDSALYLCASSLGTGLNYEQYFGPGTRLTVT.

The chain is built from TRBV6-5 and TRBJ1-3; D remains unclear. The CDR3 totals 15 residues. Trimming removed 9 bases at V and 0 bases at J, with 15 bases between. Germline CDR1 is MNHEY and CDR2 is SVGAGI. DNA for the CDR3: TGTGCCAGTAGATTTATTACGAGCTCTGGAAACACCATATATTTT. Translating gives CASRFITSSGNTIYF.

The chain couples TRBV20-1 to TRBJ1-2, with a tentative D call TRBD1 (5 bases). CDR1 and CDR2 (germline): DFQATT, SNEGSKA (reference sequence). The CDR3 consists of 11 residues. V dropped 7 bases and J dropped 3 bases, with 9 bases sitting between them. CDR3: CSVEGDYGYTF. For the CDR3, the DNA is TGCAGTGTTGAAGGGGACTATGGCTACACCTTC.

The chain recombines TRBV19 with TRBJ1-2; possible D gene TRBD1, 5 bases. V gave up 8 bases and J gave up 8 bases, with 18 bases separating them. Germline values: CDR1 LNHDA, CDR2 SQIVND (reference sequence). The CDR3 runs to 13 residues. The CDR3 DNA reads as TGTGCCAGTGGACCGGGGGGGACTGGCGGCTACACCTTC. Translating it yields CASGPGGTGGYTF.

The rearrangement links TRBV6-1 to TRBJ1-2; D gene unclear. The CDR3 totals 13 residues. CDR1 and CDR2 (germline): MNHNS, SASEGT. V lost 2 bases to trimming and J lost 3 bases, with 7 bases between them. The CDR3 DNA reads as TGTGCCAGCAGTGAATCCTTCTACTATGGCTACACCTTC. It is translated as CASSESFYYGYTF.

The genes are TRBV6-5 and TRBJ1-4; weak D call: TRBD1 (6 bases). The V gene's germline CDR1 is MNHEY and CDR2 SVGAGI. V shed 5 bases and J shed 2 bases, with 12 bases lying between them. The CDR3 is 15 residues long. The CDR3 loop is CASSNYRVTNEKLFF. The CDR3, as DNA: TGTGCCAGCAGTAACTACAGGGTTACTAATGAAAAACTGTTTTTT.

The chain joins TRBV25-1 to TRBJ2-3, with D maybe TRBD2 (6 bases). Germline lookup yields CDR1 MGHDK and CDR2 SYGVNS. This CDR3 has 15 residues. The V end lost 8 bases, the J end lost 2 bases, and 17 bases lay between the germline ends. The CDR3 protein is CASLGGRTFTDTQYF. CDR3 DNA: TGTGCCAGCCTAGGAGGGCGCACCTTCACAGATACGCAGTATTTT.

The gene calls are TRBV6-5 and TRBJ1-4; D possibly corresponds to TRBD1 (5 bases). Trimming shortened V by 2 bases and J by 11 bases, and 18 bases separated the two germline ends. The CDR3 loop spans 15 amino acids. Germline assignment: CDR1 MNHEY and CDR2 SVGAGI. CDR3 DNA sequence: TGTGCCAGCAGTTACAGGGTTTTGGGAGGGGACAAACTGTTTTTT. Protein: CASSYRVLGGDKLFF.

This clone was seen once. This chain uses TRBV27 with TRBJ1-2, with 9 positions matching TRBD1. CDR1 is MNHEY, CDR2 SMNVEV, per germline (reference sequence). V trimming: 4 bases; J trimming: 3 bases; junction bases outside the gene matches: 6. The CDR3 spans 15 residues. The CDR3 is CASSSPRTGDYGYTF. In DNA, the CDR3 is TGTGCCAGCAGTTCCCCCCGGACAGGGGACTATGGCTACACCTTC.

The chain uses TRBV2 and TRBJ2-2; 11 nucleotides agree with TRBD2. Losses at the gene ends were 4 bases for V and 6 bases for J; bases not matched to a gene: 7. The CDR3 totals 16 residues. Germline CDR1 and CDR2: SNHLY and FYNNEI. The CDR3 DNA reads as TGTGCCAGCAGTGGGTTAGCGGGGGGGCCCCCCGGGGAGCTGTTTTTT. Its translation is CASSGLAGGPPGELFF. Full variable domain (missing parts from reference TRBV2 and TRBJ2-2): EPEVTQTPSHQVTQMGQEVILRCVPISNHLYFYWYRQILGQKVEFLVSFYNNEISEKSEIFDDQFSVERPDGSNFTLKIRSTKLEDSAMYFCASSGLAGGPPGELFFGEGSRLTVL.